Listed here is a single TCR beta chain. These data are taken from a study of blood T cell repertoires in COVID-19. Study-level background: PBMCs, B-cell-depleted T cells, or T cells were the source of the cDNA or gDNA that made up the material.

As handled by the study authors: Amplification from reference gene primers served as the basis for estimated nucleated cell counts. Generated by immunoSEQ multiplex PCR, the TCRdb table keeps only in-frame clones and is missing some. D and trimming come from the DNA, and the V and J calls and clone size come from that table. The sample carries about 120,000 clones, about 74% recorded once. This CDR3 is built from 15 residues. Germline V lookup: CDR1 MNHEY, CDR2 SMNVEV (reference sequence). V gave up 6 bases and J gave up 6 bases, with 21 bases separating them. Sequences were obtained from peripheral blood. The sequence derives from a human donor in a cohort sampled during active COVID-19. V is TRBV27 and J is TRBJ2-7; D possibly corresponds to TRBD2 (7 bases). The CDR3 protein is CASSPFGGPAGEQYF. CDR3 nucleotide sequence: TGTGCCAGCAGCCCCTTCGGGGGGCCGGCCGGCGAGCAGTACTTC.